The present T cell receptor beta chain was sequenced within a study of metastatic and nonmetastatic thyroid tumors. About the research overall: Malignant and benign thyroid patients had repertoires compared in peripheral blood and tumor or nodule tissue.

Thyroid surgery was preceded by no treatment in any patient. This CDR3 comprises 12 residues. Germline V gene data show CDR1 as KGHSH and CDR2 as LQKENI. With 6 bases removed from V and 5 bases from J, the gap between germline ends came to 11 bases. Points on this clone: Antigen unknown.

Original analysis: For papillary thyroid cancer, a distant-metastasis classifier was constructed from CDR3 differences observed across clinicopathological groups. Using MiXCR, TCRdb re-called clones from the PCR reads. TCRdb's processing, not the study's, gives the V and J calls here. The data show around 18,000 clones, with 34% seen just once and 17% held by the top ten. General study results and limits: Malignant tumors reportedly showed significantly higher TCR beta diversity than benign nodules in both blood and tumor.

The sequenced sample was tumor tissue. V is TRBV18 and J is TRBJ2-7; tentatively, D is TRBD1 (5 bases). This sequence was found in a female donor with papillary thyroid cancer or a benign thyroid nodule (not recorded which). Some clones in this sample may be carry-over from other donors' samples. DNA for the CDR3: TGTGCCAGCTCGCCTCAAGGGGACGAGCAGTACTTC. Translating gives CASSPQGDEQYF.